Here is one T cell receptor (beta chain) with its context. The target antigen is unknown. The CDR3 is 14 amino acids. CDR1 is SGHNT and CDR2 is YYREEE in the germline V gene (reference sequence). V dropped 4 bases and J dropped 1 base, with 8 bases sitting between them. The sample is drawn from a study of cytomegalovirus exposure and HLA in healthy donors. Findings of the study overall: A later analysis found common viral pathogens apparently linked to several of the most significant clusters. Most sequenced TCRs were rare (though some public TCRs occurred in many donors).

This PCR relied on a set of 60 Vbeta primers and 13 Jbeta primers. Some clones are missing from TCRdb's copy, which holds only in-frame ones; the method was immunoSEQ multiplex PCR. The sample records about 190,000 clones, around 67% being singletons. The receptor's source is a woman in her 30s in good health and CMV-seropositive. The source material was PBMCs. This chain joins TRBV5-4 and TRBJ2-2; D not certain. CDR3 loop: CASSQKLNTGELFF. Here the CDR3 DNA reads TGTGCCAGCAGCCAAAAACTGAACACCGGGGAGCTGTTTTTT.